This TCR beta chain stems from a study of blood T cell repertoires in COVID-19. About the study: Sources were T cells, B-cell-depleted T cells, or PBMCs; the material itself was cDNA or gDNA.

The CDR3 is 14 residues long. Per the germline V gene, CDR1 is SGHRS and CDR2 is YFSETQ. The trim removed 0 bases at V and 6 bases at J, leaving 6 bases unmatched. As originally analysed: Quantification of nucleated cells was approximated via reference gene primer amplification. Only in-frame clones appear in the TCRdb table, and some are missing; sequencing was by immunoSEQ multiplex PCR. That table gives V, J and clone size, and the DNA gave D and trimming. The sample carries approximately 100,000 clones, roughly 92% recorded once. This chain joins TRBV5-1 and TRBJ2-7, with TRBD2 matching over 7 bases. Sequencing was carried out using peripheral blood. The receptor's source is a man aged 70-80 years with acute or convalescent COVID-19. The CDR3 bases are TGCGCCAGCAGCTTGGGGGGGGGAGGGTTCGAGCAGTACTTC. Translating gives CASSLGGGGFEQYF.